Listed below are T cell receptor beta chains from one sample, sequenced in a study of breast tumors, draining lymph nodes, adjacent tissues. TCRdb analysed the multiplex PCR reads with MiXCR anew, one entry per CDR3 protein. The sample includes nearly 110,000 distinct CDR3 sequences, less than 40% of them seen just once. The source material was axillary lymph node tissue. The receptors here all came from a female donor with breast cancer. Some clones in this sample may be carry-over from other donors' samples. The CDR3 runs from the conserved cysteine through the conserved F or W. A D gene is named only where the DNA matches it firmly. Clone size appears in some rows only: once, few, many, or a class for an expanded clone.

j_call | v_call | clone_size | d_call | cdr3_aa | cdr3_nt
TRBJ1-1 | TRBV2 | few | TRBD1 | CASRRGQGNTEAFF | TGTGCCAGCAGGAGGGGACAGGGGAACACTGAAGCTTTCTTT
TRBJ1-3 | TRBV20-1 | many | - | CSATQGHVGNTIYF | TGCAGTGCTACACAGGGTCATGTTGGAAACACCATATATTTT
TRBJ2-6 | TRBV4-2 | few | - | CASSQVGVRGTSSGANVLTF | TGTGCCAGCAGCCAAGTGGGGGTTCGGGGGACCAGCTCTGGGGCCAACGTCCTGACTTTC
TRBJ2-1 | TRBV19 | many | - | CASTSGRNEQFF | TGTGCCAGTACCTCGGGTAGAAATGAGCAGTTCTTC
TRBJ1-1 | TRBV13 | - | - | CASSHSPRTKGNTEAFF | TGTGCCAGCAGCCATTCCCCCCGGACCAAGGGGAACACTGAAGCTTTCTTT
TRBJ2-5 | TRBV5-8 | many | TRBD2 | CASKTSGRGETQYF | TGTGCCAGCAAGACTAGCGGGAGGGGAGAGACCCAGTACTTC
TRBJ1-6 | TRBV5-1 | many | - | CASSLDGSRNNSPLHF | TGCGCCAGCAGCTTGGACGGCAGTCGGAATAATTCACCCCTCCACTTT
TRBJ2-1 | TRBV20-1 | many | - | CSARVEGGGFYNEQFF | TGCAGTGCTAGAGTTGAGGGGGGGGGGTTTTACAATGAGCAGTTCTTC
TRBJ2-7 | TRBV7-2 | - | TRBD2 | CASSSGGAAEQYF | TGTGCCAGCAGCAGCGGGGGGGCGGCCGAGCAGTACTTC
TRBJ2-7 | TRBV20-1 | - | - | CSALGGLPRGEQYF | TGCAGTGCTCTAGGGGGACTCCCAAGGGGGGAGCAGTACTTC
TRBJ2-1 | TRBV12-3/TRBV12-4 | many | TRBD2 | CASSPTSGSRLFF | TGTGCCAGCTCCCCGACTAGCGGGAGTCGTCTGTTCTTC
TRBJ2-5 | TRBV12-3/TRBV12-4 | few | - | CASSFGTSKTQYF | TGTGCCAGCAGTTTTGGAACGTCCAAGACCCAGTACTTC
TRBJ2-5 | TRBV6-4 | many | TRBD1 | CASSPPTGAQETQYF | TGTGCCAGCAGCCCACCGACAGGGGCCCAAGAGACCCAGTACTTC
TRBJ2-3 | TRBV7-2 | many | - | CASSLVRLATGDTQYF | TGTGCCAGCAGCTTAGTTCGACTAGCGACAGGGGATACGCAGTATTTT
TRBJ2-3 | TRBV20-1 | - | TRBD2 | CSARRGLAGWGPPDTQYF | TGCAGTGCTCGACGGGGACTAGCGGGATGGGGGCCCCCAGATACGCAGTATTTT
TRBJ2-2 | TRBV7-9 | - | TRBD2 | CASSPRAGLAGPTGELVF | TGTGCCAGCAGCCCTAGAGCGGGACTAGCGGGACCCACCGGGGAGCTGGTTTTT
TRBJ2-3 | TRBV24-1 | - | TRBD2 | CATSADGLAGGDRGTQYF | TGTGCCACCAGTGCGGATGGGCTAGCGGGGGGGGACCGAGGTACGCAGTATTTT
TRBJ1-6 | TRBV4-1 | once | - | CASSHLGGQGGSPLHF | TGCGCCAGCAGCCACCTCGGGGGGCAGGGAGGATCGCCCCTCCACTTT
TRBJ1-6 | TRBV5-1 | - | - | CASSTDGNSPLHF | TGCGCCAGCAGCACCGACGGAAATTCACCCCTCCACTTT
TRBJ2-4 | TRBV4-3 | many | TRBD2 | CASSQAGGPKNIQYF | TGCGCCAGCAGCCAAGCGGGGGGGCCCAAAAACATTCAGTACTTC
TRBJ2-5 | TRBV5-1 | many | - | CASSLEGPLGVETQYF | TGCGCCAGCAGCTTGGAAGGACCACTAGGGGTAGAGACCCAGTACTTC
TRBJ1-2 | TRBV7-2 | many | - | CASSIRDTGYTF | TGTGCCAGCAGCATCAGGGATACCGGCTACACCTTC
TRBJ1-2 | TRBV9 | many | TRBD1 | CASSGPGQGSYGSTF | TGTGCCAGCAGCGGCCCGGGACAGGGGTCCTATGGCTCCACCTTC
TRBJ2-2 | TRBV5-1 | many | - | CASSQRNGNTGELFF | TGCGCCAGCAGCCAGCGTAACGGGAACACCGGGGAGCTGTTTTTT
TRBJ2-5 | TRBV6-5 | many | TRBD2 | CASRAGGETQYF | TGTGCCAGCAGGGCGGGAGGGGAGACCCAGTACTTC
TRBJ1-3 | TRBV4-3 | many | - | CASSQDLGFSGNTIYF | TGCGCCAGCAGCCAAGATTTGGGTTTCTCTGGAAACACCATATATTTT
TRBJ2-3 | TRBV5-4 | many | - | CASSLAARPTSTDTQYF | TGTGCCAGCAGCTTGGCAGCTAGGCCCACCTCCACAGATACGCAGTATTTT
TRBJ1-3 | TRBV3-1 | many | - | CASSSWTATSGNTIYF | TGTGCCAGCAGCAGCTGGACGGCGACCTCTGGAAACACCATATATTTT
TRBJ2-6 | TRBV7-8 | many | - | CASSLGYRDASGANVLTF | TGTGCCAGCAGCTTAGGATACCGGGACGCCTCTGGGGCCAACGTCCTGACTTTC
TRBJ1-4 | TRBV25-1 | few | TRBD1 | CASSVGTGTNEKLFF | TGTGCCAGCAGTGTTGGGACAGGAACTAATGAAAAACTGTTTTTT
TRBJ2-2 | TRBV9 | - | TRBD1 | CASSGGQATGELFF | TGTGCCAGCAGCGGAGGACAGGCGACTGGGGAGCTGTTTTTT
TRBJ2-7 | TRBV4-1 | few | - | CASSQEPDLTYEQYF | TGCGCCAGCAGCCAAGAACCAGATTTGACCTACGAGCAGTACTTC
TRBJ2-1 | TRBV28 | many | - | CASSLGPQSNEQFF | TGTGCCAGCAGTTTAGGACCCCAAAGCAATGAGCAGTTCTTC
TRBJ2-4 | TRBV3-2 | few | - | CASSLRKNIQYF | TGTGCCAGCAGCCTCCGGAAAAACATTCAGTACTTC
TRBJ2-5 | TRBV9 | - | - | CASSVRPNSGPQSF | TGTGCCAGCAGCGTCAGACCTAATTCGGGGCCCCAGTCCTTC
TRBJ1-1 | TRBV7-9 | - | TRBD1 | CASSSGRTGKGANTEAFF | TGTGCCAGCAGCTCGGGACGGACAGGAAAGGGGGCGAACACTGAAGCTTTCTTT
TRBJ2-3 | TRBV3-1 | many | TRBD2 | CASRVAGGPSDTQYF | TGTGCCAGCAGGGTAGCGGGGGGGCCGTCAGATACGCAGTATTTT
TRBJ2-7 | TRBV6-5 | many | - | CASSSSWTAYEQYF | TGTGCCAGCAGTTCTTCTTGGACCGCCTACGAGCAGTACTTC
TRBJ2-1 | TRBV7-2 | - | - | CASSPRAGLGNEQFF | TGTGCCAGCAGCCCTAGGGCAGGGTTGGGGAATGAGCAGTTCTTC
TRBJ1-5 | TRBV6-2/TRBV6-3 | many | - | CASSYGHRNQPQHF | TGTGCCAGCAGTTACGGACACCGCAATCAGCCCCAGCATTTT
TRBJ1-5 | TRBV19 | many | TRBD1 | CASRRQGYQPQHF | TGTGCCAGTAGACGACAGGGCTATCAGCCCCAGCATTTT
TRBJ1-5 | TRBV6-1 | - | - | CASSQVGNQPQHF | TGTGCCAGCAGTCAAGTAGGGAATCAGCCCCAGCATTTT
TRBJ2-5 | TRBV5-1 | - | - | CASSWERQPQYF | TGCGCCAGCAGCTGGGAACGGCAGCCCCAGTACTTC
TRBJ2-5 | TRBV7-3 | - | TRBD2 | CASSLTGGGVETQYF | TGTGCCAGCAGCTTAACGGGGGGGGGTGTGGAGACCCAGTACTTC
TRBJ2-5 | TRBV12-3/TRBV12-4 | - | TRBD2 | CASTLPSSGRLETQYF | TGTGCCAGCACATTGCCTTCTAGCGGGAGGTTAGAGACCCAGTACTTC